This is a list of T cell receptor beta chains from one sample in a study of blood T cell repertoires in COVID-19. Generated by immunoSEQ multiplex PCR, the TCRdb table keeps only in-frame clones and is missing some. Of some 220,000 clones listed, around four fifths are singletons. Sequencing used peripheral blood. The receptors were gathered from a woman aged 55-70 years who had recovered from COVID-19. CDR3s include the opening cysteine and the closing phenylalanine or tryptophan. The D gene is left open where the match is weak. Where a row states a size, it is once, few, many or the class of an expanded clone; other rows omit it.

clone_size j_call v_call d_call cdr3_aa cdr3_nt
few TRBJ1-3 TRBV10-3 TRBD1 CAISGRGQASGNTIYF TGTGCCATCAGTGGACGCGGACAGGCCTCTGGAAACACCATATATTTT
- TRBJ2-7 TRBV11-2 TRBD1 CASSLGLTGVMAYEQYF TGTGCCAGCAGCTTAGGACTGACAGGGGTTATGGCGTACGAGCAGTACTTC
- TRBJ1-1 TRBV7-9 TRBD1 CASSRQGLTEAFF TGTGCCAGCAGCAGACAGGGGCTCACTGAAGCTTTCTTT
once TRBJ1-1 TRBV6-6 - CATLGLGATNTEAFF TGTGCCACCCTAGGGCTGGGGGCCACGAACACTGAAGCTTTCTTT
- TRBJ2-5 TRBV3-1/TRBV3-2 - CASSQILRLQETQYF TGTGCCAGCAGCCAAATCCTCAGACTACAAGAGACCCAGTACTTC
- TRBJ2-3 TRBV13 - CASSSAGERDTQYF TGTGCCAGCAGCTCCGCCGGTGAACGGGATACGCAGTATTTT
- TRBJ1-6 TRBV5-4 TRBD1 CASSTHTGGYSPLHF TGTGCCAGCAGCACACACACAGGGGGCTACTCACCCCTCCACTTT
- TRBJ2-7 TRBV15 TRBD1 CATSRASATGTGYNEQYF TGTGCCACCAGCAGGGCAAGCGCCACCGGGACAGGGTACAACGAGCAGTACTTC
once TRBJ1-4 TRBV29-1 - CSVEDLGSGDEKLFF TGCAGCGTTGAAGATCTCGGGTCGGGGGATGAAAAACTGTTTTTT
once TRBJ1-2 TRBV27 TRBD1 CASSSRDRTYGYTF TGTGCCAGCAGTAGCCGGGACAGGACCTATGGCTACACCTTC
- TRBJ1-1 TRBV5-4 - CASSLMGGATEAFF TGTGCCAGCAGCTTGATGGGGGGGGCTACTGAAGCTTTCTTT
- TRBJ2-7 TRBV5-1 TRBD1 CASSSTTGTGHYEQYF TGCGCCAGCAGCTCGACCACCGGGACAGGACACTACGAGCAGTACTTC
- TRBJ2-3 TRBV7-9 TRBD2 CASSFGGSTDTQYF TGTGCCAGCAGCTTCGGGGGGTCCACAGATACGCAGTATTTT
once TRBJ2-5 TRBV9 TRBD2 CASSLTSGGETQYF TGTGCCAGCAGCCTGACTAGCGGGGGGGAGACCCAGTACTTC
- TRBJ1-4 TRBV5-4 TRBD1 CASSSGTGHEKLFF TGTGCCAGCAGCTCCGGGACAGGGCATGAAAAACTGTTTTTT
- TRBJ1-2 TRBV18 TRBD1 CASSPRVRGRPLGYTF TGTGCCAGCTCACCGAGGGTCAGGGGGCGCCCCCTCGGCTACACCTTC
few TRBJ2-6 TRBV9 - CASSLSGAGANVLTF TGTGCCAGCAGCTTATCAGGGGCTGGGGCCAACGTCCTGACTTTC
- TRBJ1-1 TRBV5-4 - CASSLLGENTEAFF TGTGCCAGCAGCTTGTTGGGCGAGAACACTGAAGCTTTCTTT
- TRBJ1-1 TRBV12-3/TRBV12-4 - CASSFSGGTEAFF TGTGCCAGCAGTTTCAGCGGTGGCACTGAAGCTTTCTTT
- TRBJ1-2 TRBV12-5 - CASGWGRDYGYTF TGTGCTAGTGGTTGGGGCAGGGACTATGGCTACACCTTC
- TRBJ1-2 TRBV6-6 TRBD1 CASTSTGDGYTF TGTGCCAGCACCTCGACAGGGGATGGCTACACCTTC
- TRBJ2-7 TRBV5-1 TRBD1 CASSDKGQGESDEQYF TGCGCCAGCAGCGATAAGGGACAGGGAGAGTCAGACGAGCAGTACTTC
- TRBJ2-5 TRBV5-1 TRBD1 CASSFDRGRETQYF TGCGCCAGCAGCTTCGACAGGGGACGGGAGACCCAGTACTTC
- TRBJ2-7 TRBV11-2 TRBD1 CASSFTGQGPSSYEQYF TGTGCCAGCAGCTTCACCGGACAGGGCCCCAGCTCCTACGAGCAGTACTTC
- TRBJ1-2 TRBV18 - CASSPPRGFNYGYTF TGTGCCAGCTCACCGCCTCGGGGTTTTAACTATGGCTACACCTTC
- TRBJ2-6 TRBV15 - CATSRGLDSLSSGANVLTF TGTGCCACCAGCAGAGGGTTAGACAGCCTAAGCTCTGGGGCCAACGTCCTGACTTTC
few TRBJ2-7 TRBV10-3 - CAISDSTVSSRGQYF TGTGCCATCAGTGATTCCACGGTCTCAAGTCGTGGGCAGTACTTC
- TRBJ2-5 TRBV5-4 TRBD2 CASTPQRGGRLETQYF TGTGCCAGCACCCCCCAGCGGGGGGGCCGTTTGGAGACCCAGTACTTC
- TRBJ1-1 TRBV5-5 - CASSLVRDTEAFF TGTGCCAGCAGCTTGGTCAGGGACACTGAAGCTTTCTTT
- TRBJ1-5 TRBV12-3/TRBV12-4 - CASSFSFVQPQHF TGTGCCAGCAGTTTTTCTTTTGTACAGCCCCAGCATTTT
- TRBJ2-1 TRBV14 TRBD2 CASSPGLAGVSYNEQFF TGTGCCAGCAGCCCGGGACTAGCGGGGGTTTCCTACAATGAGCAGTTCTTC
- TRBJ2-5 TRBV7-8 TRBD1 CASSPPGTGRETQYF TGTGCCAGCAGCCCTCCCGGGACAGGGAGGGAGACCCAGTACTTC
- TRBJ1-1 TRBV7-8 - CASSKSPRGTGGEAFF TGTGCCAGCAGCAAGAGTCCCCGGGGAACGGGGGGGGAAGCTTTCTTT
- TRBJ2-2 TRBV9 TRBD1 CASSSPGQGNYPNTGELFF TGTGCCAGCAGCTCACCGGGACAGGGGAACTACCCTAACACCGGGGAGCTGTTTTTT
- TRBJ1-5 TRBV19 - CASSTSTGQPQHF TGTGCCAGTAGTACAAGTACGGGTCAGCCCCAGCATTTT
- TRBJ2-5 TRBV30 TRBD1 CAWKSFRDRGETQYF TGTGCCTGGAAGAGCTTCAGGGACAGGGGGGAGACCCAGTACTTC
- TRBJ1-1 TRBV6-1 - CASSDNTGRHKWNTEAFF TGTGCCAGCAGTGATAACACAGGACGGCACAAATGGAACACTGAAGCTTTCTTT
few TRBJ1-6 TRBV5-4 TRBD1 CASSASGQGAPSPLHF TGTGCCAGCAGCGCTTCCGGACAGGGGGCTCCGTCACCCCTCCACTTT
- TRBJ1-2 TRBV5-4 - CASSPDSNYGYTF TGTGCCAGCAGCCCGGACTCGAACTATGGCTACACCTTC
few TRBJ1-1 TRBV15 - CATSRERRGVYTEAFF TGTGCCACCAGCAGAGAAAGGAGGGGAGTATACACTGAAGCTTTCTTT
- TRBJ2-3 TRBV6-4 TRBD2 CASSDSPTSGADTQYF TGTGCCAGCAGTGACTCGCCGACTAGCGGGGCTGATACGCAGTATTTT
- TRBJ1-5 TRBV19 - CAPGMGGESSQPQHF TGTGCCCCAGGTATGGGAGGGGAAAGCAGTCAGCCCCAGCATTTT
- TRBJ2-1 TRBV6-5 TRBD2 CASSYPRTSGGYEQFF TGTGCCAGCAGTTACCCGAGGACTAGCGGGGGCTATGAGCAGTTCTTC
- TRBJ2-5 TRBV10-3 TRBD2 CAISESWTSGETQYF TGTGCCATCAGTGAGTCCTGGACTAGCGGAGAGACCCAGTACTTC
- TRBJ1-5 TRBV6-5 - CASTEGMDNQPQHF TGTGCCAGCACAGAGGGAATGGACAATCAGCCCCAGCATTTT
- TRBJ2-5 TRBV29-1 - CSVVRPDGRRAQYF TGCAGCGTTGTTCGACCGGACGGCCGGAGGGCCCAGTACTTC
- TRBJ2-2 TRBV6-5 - CASSYRRNTGELFF TGTGCCAGCAGTTATAGGAGGAACACCGGGGAGCTGTTTTTT